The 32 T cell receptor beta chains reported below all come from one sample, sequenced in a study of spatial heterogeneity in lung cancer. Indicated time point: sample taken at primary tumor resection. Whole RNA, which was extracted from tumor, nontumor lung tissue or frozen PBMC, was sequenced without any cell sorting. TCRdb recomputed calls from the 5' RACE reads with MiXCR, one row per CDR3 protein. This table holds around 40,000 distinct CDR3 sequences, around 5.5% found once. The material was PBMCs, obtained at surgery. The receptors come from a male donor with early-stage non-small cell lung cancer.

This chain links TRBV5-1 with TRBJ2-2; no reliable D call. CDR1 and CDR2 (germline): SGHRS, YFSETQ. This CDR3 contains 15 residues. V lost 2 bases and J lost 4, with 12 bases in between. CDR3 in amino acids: CASSFPDRATGELFF. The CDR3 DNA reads TGCGCCAGCAGCTTTCCCGATAGGGCCACCGGGGAGCTGTTTTTT.

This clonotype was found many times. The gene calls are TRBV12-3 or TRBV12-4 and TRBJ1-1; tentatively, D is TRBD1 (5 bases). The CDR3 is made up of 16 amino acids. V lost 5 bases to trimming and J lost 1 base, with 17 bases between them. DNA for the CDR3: TGTGCCAGCAGTCCCTTATCTGCCAGGGCGAACACTGAAGCTTTCTTT. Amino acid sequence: CASSPLSARANTEAFF.

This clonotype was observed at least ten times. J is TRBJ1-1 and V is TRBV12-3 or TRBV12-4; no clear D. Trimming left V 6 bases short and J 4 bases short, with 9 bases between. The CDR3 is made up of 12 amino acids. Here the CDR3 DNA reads TGTGCCAGCAGCTTGGACCTCACTGAAGCTTTCTTT. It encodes CASSLDLTEAFF.

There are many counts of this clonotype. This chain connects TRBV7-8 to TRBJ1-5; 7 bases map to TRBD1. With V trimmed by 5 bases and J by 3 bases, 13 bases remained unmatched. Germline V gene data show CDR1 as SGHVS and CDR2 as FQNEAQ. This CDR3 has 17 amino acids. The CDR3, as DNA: TGTGCCAGCAGCCCCCCTTTGAGACAGGGCCTCAATCAGCCCCAGCATTTT. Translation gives CASSPPLRQGLNQPQHF.

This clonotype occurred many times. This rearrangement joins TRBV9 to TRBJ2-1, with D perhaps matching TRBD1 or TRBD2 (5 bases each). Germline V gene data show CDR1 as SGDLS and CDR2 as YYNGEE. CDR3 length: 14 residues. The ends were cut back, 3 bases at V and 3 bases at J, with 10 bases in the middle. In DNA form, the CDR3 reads TGTGCCAGCAGCGCCCTTGGGGGCTACAATGAGCAGTTCTTC. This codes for CASSALGGYNEQFF.

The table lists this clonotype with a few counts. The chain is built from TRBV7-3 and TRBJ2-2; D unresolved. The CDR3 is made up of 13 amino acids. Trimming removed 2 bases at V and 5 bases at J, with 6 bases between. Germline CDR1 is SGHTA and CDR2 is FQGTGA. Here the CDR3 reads CASSLGITGELFF. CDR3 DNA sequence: TGTGCCAGCAGCTTAGGAATAACCGGGGAGCTGTTTTTT.

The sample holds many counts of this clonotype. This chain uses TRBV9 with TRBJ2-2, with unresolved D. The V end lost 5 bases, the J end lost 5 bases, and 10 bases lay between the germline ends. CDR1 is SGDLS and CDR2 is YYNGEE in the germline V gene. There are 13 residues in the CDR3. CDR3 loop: CASSYEVTGELFF. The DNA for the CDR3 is TGTGCCAGCAGTTACGAAGTAACCGGGGAGCTGTTTTTT.

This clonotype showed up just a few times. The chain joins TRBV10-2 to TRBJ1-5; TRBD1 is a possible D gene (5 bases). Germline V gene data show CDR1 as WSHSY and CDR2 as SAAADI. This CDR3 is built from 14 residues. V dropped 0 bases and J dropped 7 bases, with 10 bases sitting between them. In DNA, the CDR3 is TGCGCCAGCAGTGAGTCGGGGGGGGTCCAGCCCCAGCATTTT. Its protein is CASSESGGVQPQHF.

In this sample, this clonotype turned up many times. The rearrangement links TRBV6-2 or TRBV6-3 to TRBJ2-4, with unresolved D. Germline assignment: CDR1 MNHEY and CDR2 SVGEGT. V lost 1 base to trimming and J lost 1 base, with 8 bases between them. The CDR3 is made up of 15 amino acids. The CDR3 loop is CASSYFGRAKNIQYF. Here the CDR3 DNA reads TGTGCCAGCAGTTACTTTGGCAGGGCCAAAAACATTCAGTACTTC.

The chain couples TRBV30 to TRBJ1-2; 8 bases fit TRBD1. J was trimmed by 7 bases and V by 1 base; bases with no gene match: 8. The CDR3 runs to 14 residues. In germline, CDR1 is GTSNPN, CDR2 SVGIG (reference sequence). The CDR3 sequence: CAWSGKTGAGGYTF. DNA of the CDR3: TGTGCCTGGAGTGGAAAGACAGGGGCGGGTGGCTACACCTTC. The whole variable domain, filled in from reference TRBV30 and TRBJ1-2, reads SQTIHQWPATLVQPVGSPLSLECTVEGTSNPNLYWYRQAAGRGLQLLFYSVGIGQISSEVPQNLSASRPQDRQFILSSKKLLLSDSGFYLCAWSGKTGAGGYTFGSGTRLTVV.

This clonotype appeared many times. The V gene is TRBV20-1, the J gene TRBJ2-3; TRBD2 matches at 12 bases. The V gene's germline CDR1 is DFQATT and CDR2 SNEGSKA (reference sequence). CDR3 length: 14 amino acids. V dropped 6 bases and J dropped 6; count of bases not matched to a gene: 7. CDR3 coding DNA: TGCAGTGCCCGACTAGCGGGGGCGCTGGATACGCAGTATTTT. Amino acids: CSARLAGALDTQYF.

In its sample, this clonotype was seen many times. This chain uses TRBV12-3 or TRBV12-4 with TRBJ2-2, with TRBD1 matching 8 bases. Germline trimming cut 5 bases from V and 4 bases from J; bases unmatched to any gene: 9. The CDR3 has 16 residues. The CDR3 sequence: CASSPSTGASTGELFF. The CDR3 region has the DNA TGTGCCAGCAGTCCTTCGACAGGGGCCTCCACCGGGGAGCTGTTTTTT.

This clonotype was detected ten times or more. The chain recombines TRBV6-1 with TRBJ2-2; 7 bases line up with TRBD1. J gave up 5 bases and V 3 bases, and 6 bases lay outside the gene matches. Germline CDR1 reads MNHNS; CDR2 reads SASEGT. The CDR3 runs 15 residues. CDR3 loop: CASSDRQGWTGELFF. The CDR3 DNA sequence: TGTGCCAGCAGTGATCGACAGGGTTGGACCGGGGAGCTGTTTTTT.

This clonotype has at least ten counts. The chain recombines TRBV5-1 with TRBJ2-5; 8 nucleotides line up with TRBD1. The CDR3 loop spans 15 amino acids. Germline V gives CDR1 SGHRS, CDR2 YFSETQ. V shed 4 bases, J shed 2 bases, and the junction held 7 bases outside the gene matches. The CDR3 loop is CASSNGQGRQETQYF. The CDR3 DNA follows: TGCGCCAGCAGCAACGGACAGGGTAGGCAAGAGACCCAGTACTTC.

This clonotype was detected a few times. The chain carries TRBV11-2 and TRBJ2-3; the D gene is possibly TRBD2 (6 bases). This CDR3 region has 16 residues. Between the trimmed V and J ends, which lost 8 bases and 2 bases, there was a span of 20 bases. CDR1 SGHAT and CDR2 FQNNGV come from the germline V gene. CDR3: CASVPLAGPYTDTQYF. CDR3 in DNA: TGTGCCAGCGTTCCCCTCGCGGGGCCCTACACAGATACGCAGTATTTT.

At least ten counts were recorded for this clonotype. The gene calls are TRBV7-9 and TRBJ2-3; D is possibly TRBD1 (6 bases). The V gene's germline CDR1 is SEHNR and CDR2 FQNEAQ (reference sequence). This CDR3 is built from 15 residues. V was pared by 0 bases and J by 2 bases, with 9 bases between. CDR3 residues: CASSLAGQHTDTQYF. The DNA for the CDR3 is TGTGCCAGCAGCTTAGCTGGACAGCACACAGATACGCAGTATTTT.

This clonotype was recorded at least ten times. CDR3 nucleotide sequence: TGCAGCGTTGGGGACAGGGATCAGCCCCAGCATTTT. This encodes CSVGDRDQPQHF. The J gene is TRBJ1-5, the V gene TRBV29-1; 9 bases are a match to TRBD1. V was pared by 4 bases and J by 5 bases, with 0 bases of the junction left unmatched. The length of the CDR3 is 12 residues. Germline-derived CDR1 and CDR2 are SQVTM and ANQGSEA.

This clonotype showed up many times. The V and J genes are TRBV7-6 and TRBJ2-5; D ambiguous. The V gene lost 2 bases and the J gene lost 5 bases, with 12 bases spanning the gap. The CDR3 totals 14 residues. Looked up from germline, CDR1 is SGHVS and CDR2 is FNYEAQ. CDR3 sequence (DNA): TGTGCCAGCAGCTTAAGCGTAGGAGCGGAGACCCAGTACTTC. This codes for CASSLSVGAETQYF. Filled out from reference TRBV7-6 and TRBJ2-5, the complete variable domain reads GAGVSQSPRYKVTKRGQDVALRCDPISGHVSLYWYRQALGQGPEFLTYFNYEAQQDKSGLPNDRFSAERPEGSISTLTIQRTEQRDSAMYRCASSLSVGAETQYFGPGTRLLVL.

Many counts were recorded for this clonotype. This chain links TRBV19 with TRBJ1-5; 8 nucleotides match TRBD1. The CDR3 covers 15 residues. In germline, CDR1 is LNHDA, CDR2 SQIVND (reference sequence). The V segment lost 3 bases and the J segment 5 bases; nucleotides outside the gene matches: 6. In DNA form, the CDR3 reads TGTGCCAGTAGTATTGACAGGGGATTTCATCAGCCCCAGCATTTT. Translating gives CASSIDRGFHQPQHF.

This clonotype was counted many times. DNA for the CDR3: TGCGCCAGCAGCTTTGGACAATCCCAAGAGACCCAGTACTTC. Translating gives CASSFGQSQETQYF. The rearrangement uses TRBV5-1 and TRBJ2-5; tentatively, D is TRBD1 (5 bases). Germline CDR1 SGHRS, CDR2 YFSETQ. This CDR3 has 14 residues. V was shortened by 2 bases and J by 1 base, with 9 bases between the two germline ends. Based on the CDR3 plus reference TRBV5-1 and TRBJ2-5, the full variable domain is KAGVTQTPRYLIKTRGQQVTLSCSPISGHRSVSWYQQTPGQGLQFLFEYFSETQRNKGNFPGRFSGRQFSNSRSEMNVSTLELGDSALYLCASSFGQSQETQYFGPGTRLLVL.

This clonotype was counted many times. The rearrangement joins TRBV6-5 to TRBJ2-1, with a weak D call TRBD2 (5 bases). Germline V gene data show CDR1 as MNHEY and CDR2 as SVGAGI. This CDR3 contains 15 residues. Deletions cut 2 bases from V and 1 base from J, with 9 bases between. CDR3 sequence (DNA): TGTGCCAGCAGTTACATCGGGGTATCCTACAATGAGCAGTTCTTC. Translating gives CASSYIGVSYNEQFF.

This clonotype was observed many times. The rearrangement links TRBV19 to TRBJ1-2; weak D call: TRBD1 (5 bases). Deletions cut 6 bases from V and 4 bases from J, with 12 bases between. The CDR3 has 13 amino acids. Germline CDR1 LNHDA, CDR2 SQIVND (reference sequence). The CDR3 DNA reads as TGTGCCAGTAGCTTACCAGGGACCTATGGCTACACCTTC. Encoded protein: CASSLPGTYGYTF.

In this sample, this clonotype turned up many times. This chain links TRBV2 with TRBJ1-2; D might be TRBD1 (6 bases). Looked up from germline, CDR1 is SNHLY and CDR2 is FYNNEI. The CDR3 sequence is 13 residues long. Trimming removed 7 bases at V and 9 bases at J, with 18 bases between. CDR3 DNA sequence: TGTGCCAGCACAGGACAGACCCTTTTGAGCTACACCTTC. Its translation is CASTGQTLLSYTF.

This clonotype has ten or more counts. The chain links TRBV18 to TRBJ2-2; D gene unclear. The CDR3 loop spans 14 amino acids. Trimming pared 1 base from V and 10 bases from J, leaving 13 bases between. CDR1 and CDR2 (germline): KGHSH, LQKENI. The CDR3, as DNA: TGTGCCAGCTCACCACAAAGCGATGGGAAGGAGCTGTTTTTT. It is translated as CASSPQSDGKELFF.

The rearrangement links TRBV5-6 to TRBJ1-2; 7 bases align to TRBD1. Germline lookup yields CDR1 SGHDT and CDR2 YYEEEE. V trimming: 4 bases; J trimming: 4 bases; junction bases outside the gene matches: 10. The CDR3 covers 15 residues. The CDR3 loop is CASSPVGDSVYGYTF. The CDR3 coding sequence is TGTGCCAGCAGCCCGGTGGGGGACAGCGTCTATGGCTACACCTTC.

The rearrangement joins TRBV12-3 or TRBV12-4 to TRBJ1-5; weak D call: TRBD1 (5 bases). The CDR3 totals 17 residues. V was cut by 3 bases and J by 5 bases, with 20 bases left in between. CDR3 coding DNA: TGTGCCAGCAGTTTGGGACCGGGCCCGCTACGAGATCAGCCCCAGCATTTT. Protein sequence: CASSLGPGPLRDQPQHF.

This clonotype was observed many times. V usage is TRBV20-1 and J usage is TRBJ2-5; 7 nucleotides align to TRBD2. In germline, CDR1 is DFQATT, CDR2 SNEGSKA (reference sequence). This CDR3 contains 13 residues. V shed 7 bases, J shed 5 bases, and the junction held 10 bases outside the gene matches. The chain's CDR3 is CSESSGFFETQYF. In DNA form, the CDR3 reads TGCAGTGAGTCTAGCGGTTTCTTCGAGACCCAGTACTTC.

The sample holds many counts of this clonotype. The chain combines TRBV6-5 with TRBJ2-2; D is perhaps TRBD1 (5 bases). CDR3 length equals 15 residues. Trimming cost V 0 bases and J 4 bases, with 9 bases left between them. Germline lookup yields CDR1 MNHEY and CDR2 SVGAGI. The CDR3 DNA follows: TGTGCCAGCAGTTACTCTCAGGGTGGCACCGGGGAGCTGTTTTTT. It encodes CASSYSQGGTGELFF.

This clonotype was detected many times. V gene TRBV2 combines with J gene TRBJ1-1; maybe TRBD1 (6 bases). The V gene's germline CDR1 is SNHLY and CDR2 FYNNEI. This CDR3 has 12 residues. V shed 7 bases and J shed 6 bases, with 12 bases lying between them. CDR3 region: CASNRDWAEAFF. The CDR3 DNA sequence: TGTGCCAGCAACAGGGATTGGGCTGAAGCTTTCTTT.

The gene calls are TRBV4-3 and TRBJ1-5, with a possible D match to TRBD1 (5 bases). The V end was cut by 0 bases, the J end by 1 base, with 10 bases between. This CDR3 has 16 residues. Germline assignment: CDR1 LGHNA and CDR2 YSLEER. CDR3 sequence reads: CASSQDWGESNQPQHF. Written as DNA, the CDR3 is TGCGCCAGCAGCCAAGACTGGGGGGAGAGCAATCAGCCCCAGCATTTT.

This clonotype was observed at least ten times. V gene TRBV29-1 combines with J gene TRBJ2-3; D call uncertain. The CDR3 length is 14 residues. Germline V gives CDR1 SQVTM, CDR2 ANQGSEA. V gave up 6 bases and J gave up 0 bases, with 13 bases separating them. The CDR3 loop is CSVVAHLSTDTQYF. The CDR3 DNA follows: TGCAGCGTGGTAGCTCACCTAAGCACAGATACGCAGTATTTT.

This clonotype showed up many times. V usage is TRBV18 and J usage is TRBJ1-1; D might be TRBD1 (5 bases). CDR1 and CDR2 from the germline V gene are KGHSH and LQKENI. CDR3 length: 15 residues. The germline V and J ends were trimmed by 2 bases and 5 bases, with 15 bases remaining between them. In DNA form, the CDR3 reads TGTGCCAGCTCACCAGGAACGGGACGGACAACTGAAGCTTTCTTT. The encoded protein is CASSPGTGRTTEAFF.